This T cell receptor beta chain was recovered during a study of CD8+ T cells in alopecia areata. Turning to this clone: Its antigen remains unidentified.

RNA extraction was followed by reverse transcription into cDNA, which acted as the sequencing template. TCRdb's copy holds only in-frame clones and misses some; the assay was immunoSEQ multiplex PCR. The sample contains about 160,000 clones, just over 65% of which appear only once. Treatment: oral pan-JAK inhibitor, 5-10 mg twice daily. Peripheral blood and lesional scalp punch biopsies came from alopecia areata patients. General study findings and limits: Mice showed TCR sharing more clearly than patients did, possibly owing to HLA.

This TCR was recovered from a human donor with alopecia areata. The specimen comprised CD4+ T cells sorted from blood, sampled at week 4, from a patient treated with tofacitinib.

CDR3 residues: CASSPLADQPQHF. For the CDR3, the DNA is TGTGCCAGCAGCCCTCTGGCAGATCAGCCCCAGCATTTT. The chain has TRBV7-2 and TRBJ1-5; D uncertain. Trimming left V 5 bases short and J 5 bases short, with 10 bases between. Germline CDR1 is SGHTA and CDR2 is FQGNSA. CDR3 length equals 13 residues.